A single sample is the source of the 21 T cell receptor beta chains below, sequenced in a study of shared clonotypes between healthy human individuals. The assay was immunoSEQ multiplex PCR, and TCRdb's table has in-frame clones only and misses some. The table includes about 500,000 clones, about 74% detected once. Sequences were obtained from PBMCs. The receptor source for this set is a middle-aged woman in good health. Some clones in this sample may be carry-over from other donors' samples.

As for this clone: A far larger clone is just one base off, so this is likely a read error. The same CDR3 arises from other DNA sequences in this sample as well. The chain uses TRBV30 and TRBJ2-5, with D uncertain. The CDR3 extends over 12 amino acids. V was shortened by 0 bases and J by 2 bases, with 4 bases between the two germline ends. Germline lookup yields CDR1 GTSNPN and CDR2 SVGIG (reference sequence). The CDR3 region is CAWSVQQETQYF. The CDR3 bases are TGTGCCTGGAGTGTGCAGCAAGAGACCCAGTACTTC.

V and J are TRBV18 and TRBJ1-1; TRBD1 is a possible D gene (6 bases). The V end was cut by 3 bases, the J end by 2 bases, with 10 bases between. The CDR3 totals 14 residues. Per the germline V gene, CDR1 is KGHSH and CDR2 is LQKENI. CDR3 amino acids: CASSPSQGNTEAFF. DNA of the CDR3: TGTGCCAGCTCACCGTCACAGGGAAACACTGAAGCTTTCTTT. Combining the CDR3 with reference TRBV18 and TRBJ1-1 gives the whole variable domain NAGVMQNPRHLVRRRGQEARLRCSPMKGHSHVYWYRQLPEEGLKFMVYLQKENIIDESGMPKERFSAEFPKEGPSILRIQQVVRGDSAAYFCASSPSQGNTEAFFGQGTRLTVV.

This chain uses TRBV5-4 with TRBJ2-7, with 8 bases matching TRBD1. The V segment lost 3 bases and the J segment 4 bases; nucleotides outside the gene matches: 9. This CDR3 contains 15 residues. Germline CDR1 reads SGHNT; CDR2 reads YYREEE (reference sequence). The CDR3 loop is CASSSGTGGRYEQYF. Here the CDR3 DNA reads TGTGCCAGCAGCTCGGGGACAGGAGGGAGGTACGAGCAGTACTTC.

The gene calls are TRBV5-6 and TRBJ2-5; no firm D call. The CDR3 is 11 residues long. Germline V gene data show CDR1 as SGHDT and CDR2 as YYEEEE. V was trimmed by 0 bases and J by 11 bases, leaving 8 bases between them. CDR3 loop: CASSLGSSQYF. CDR3 nucleotide sequence: TGTGCCAGCAGCTTGGGCAGTAGTCAGTACTTC.

The chain combines TRBV6-1 with TRBJ1-2, with 8 bases fitting TRBD1. Germline-derived CDR1 and CDR2 are MNHNS and SASEGT. The CDR3 is made up of 14 amino acids. V shed 4 bases, J shed 5 bases, and the junction held 6 bases outside the gene matches. CDR3 sequence reads: CASSAEQGGYGYTF. The CDR3 DNA sequence: TGTGCCAGCAGTGCGGAACAGGGGGGGTATGGCTACACCTTC.

The chain carries TRBV5-4 and TRBJ2-7; the D gene is possibly TRBD2 (5 bases). The CDR3 contains 13 residues. The germline V and J ends were trimmed by 0 bases and 3 bases, with 7 bases remaining between them. Germline V gives CDR1 SGHNT, CDR2 YYREEE (reference sequence). In DNA, the CDR3 is TGTGCCAGCAGCTTGGGCGGGCGCTACGAGCAGTACTTC. This translates into CASSLGGRYEQYF.

V and J are TRBV11-2 and TRBJ2-1; D not resolved. The CDR3 sequence is 16 residues long. CDR1 and CDR2 from the germline V gene are SGHAT and FQNNGV. Trimming shortened V by 0 bases and J by 2 bases, and 11 bases separated the two germline ends. For the CDR3, the DNA is TGTGCCAGCAGCTTAGATGGAGTAGTTCCCTACAATGAGCAGTTCTTC. Translated, it gives CASSLDGVVPYNEQFF.

A single count supports this clone. The chain uses TRBV7-2 and TRBJ2-5, with 7 nucleotides matching TRBD1. Germline CDR1 SGHTA, CDR2 FQGNSA. After removal of 5 bases from V and 5 bases from J, the junction contained 11 bases not matched to a gene. The CDR3 has 15 amino acids. Here the CDR3 reads CASSQDRARRETQYF. The CDR3 DNA sequence: TGTGCCAGCAGCCAAGACAGGGCTCGCAGGGAGACCCAGTACTTC. The variable domain in full, with the rest retrieved from reference TRBV7-2 and TRBJ2-5, is GAGVSQSPSNKVTEKGKDVELRCDPISGHTALYWYRQSLGQGLEFLIYFQGNSAPDKSGLPSDRFSAERTGGSVSTLTIQRTQQEDSAVYLCASSQDRARRETQYFGPGTRLLVL.

Concerning this clone: A far larger clone is off by one base, so a read error is likely. V gene TRBV27 combines with J gene TRBJ2-7, with D unclear. This CDR3 has 11 amino acids. From germline, CDR1 is MNHEY and CDR2 SMNVEV (reference sequence). The CDR3 coding sequence is TGTGCCTGCAGTTCGGGCTACGAGCAGTACTTC. Translating gives CACSSGYEQYF.

This clone was recorded many times. The CDR3 loop is CASRVGTGEEKLFF. The CDR3 DNA sequence: TGTGCCAGCAGGGTCGGGACGGGAGAAGAAAAACTGTTTTTT. This sequence joins TRBV6-1 and TRBJ1-4; D is perhaps TRBD1 (5 bases). This CDR3 is built from 14 residues. Germline loops: CDR1 MNHNS, CDR2 SASEGT. Between the trimmed V and J ends, which lost 6 bases and 8 bases, there was a span of 16 bases.

V gene TRBV2 combines with J gene TRBJ2-7; D assignment may be TRBD1 or TRBD2 (5 bases each). CDR1 and CDR2 (germline): SNHLY, FYNNEI. The V end lost 5 bases, the J end lost 1 base, and 15 bases lay between the germline ends. The CDR3 is 15 residues long. The CDR3 loop reads CASSYSGTASYEQYF. The CDR3 DNA sequence: TGTGCCAGCAGTTACTCCGGGACCGCGTCCTACGAGCAGTACTTC.

This chain joins TRBV4-2 and TRBJ2-1; 8 positions agree with TRBD2. Germline V CDR1 and CDR2: LGHNA, YNFKEQ. The ends lost 1 base at V and 3 bases at J; junction bases unmatched: 5. There are 16 residues in the CDR3. The CDR3: CASSQGSGGDYNEQFF. The DNA for the CDR3 is TGTGCCAGCAGCCAAGGATCGGGGGGGGACTACAATGAGCAGTTCTTC.

The chain couples TRBV7-3 to TRBJ1-1, with TRBD1 matching over 11 bases. V shed 5 bases and J 8 bases; nucleotides not matched to a gene: 4. CDR1 SGHTA and CDR2 FQGTGA come from the germline V gene. The CDR3 runs to 13 residues. The CDR3 sequence is CASSKGQGEEAFF. Written as DNA, the CDR3 is TGTGCCAGCAGCAAGGGACAGGGGGAGGAAGCTTTCTTT.

The rearrangement links TRBV7-9 to TRBJ2-7; D remains ambiguous. The CDR3 totals 13 residues. Between the trimmed V and J ends, which lost 3 bases and 2 bases, there was a span of 8 bases. The V gene's germline CDR1 is SEHNR and CDR2 FQNEAQ (reference sequence). CDR3 bases: TGTGCCAGCAGCTTGGGCGACCCCTACGAGCAGTACTTC. Encoded protein: CASSLGDPYEQYF. The full variable domain, rest sourced from reference TRBV7-9 and TRBJ2-7, is DTGVSQNPRHKITKRGQNVTFRCDPISEHNRLYWYRQTLGQGPEFLTYFQNEAQLEKSRLLSDRFSAERPKGSFSTLEIQRTEQGDSAMYLCASSLGDPYEQYFGPGTRLTVT.

As for this clone: The sample has other DNA sequences that encode this CDR3 too. This rearrangement joins TRBV7-9 to TRBJ1-2; unclear D gene. V lost 2 bases and J lost 6, with 1 base in between. This CDR3 has 10 amino acids. Germline assignment: CDR1 SEHNR and CDR2 FQNEAQ (reference sequence). CDR3 sequence reads: CASSLNGYTF. The CDR3 DNA is TGTGCCAGCAGCTTAAATGGCTACACCTTC.

The CDR3 is CASSMEDGLATDTQYF. The DNA of the CDR3 is TGTGCCAGTAGTATGGAGGACGGACTAGCGACAGATACGCAGTATTTT. The V gene is TRBV19, the J gene TRBJ2-3; TRBD2 matches 9 bases. The CDR3 is made up of 16 amino acids. The V gene's germline CDR1 is LNHDA and CDR2 SQIVND (reference sequence). The J segment lost 3 bases and the V segment lost 3 bases, leaving 7 bases of the junction unmatched.

The gene calls are TRBV18 and TRBJ2-1; D is unclear. The CDR3 loop spans 16 amino acids. Germline V gives CDR1 KGHSH, CDR2 LQKENI. The V and J ends lost 1 base and 8 bases respectively, with 18 bases between them. Here the CDR3 DNA reads TGTGCCAGCTCACCACGAGAGGTAGTTATAGACCATGAGCAGTTCTTC. Translation gives CASSPREVVIDHEQFF.

In the case of this clone: The same CDR3 also results from other DNA sequences found in this sample. This rearrangement joins TRBV29-1 to TRBJ2-7, with D uncertain. The CDR3 is 12 residues long. V was cut by 7 bases and J by 0 bases, with 10 bases left in between. Germline V lookup: CDR1 SQVTM, CDR2 ANQGSEA. In DNA form, the CDR3 reads TGCAGCGCAACTCGAAGCTCCTACGAGCAGTACTTC. Protein product: CSATRSSYEQYF.

A remark on this clone: This likely reflects a read error, since a far larger clone is one base away. The V call is TRBV29-1, the J call TRBJ2-7; 8 positions match TRBD1. The length of the CDR3 is 15 residues. The germline CDR1 and CDR2 sequences are SQVTM and ANQGSEA. The CDR3 reads CSAERTGKSPYGQYF. CDR3 DNA sequence: TGCAGCGCGGAAAGGACAGGGAAGAGCCCCTACGGGCAGTACTTC.

This clone was picked up a small number of times. The gene calls are TRBV28 and TRBJ1-2; D ambiguous. From germline, CDR1 is MDHEN and CDR2 SYDVKM. V was trimmed by 7 bases and J by 7 bases, leaving 16 bases between them. The CDR3 contains 13 residues. Here the CDR3 DNA reads TGTGCCAGCACTCCCGGCGGGCACGGTGGCTACACCTTC. This sequence encodes CASTPGGHGGYTF.

This chain uses TRBV30 with TRBJ1-1, with TRBD1 identical over 7 bases. The J segment lost 3 bases and the V segment lost 7 bases, leaving 8 bases of the junction unmatched. The CDR3 totals 13 residues. Germline CDR1 is GTSNPN and CDR2 is SVGIG (reference sequence). The CDR3 bases are TGTGCCTCCACCGGGGACAGCTACACTGAAGCTTTCTTT. It codes for CASTGDSYTEAFF. The full variable domain, its missing parts supplied by reference TRBV30 and TRBJ1-1, is SQTIHQWPATLVQPVGSPLSLECTVEGTSNPNLYWYRQAAGRGLQLLFYSVGIGQISSEVPQNLSASRPQDRQFILSSKKLLLSDSGFYLCASTGDSYTEAFFGQGTRLTVV.